The 30 T cell receptor beta chains listed next were all sequenced from one sample in a study of T cell clones after liver transplantation. Repertoires were generated with immunoSEQ multiplex PCR, while TCRdb's copy carries only in-frame clones and drops some. Here the sample spans roughly 53,000 clones, 60% to 80% being singletons. Sequencing used CD4+ T cells from blood, obtained at the 22-month timepoint. These receptor sequences come from a human patient who received a liver transplant. Some T cells may be provided by the graft donor.

The chain couples TRBV5-1 to TRBJ1-1; D is uncertain. CDR1 is SGHRS, CDR2 YFSETQ, per germline. The ends were cut back, 1 base at V and 0 bases at J, with 10 bases in the middle. CDR3 size: 15 residues. This CDR3 reads CASSLLDLMNTEAFF. For the CDR3, the DNA is TGCGCCAGCAGCTTGTTAGATTTAATGAACACTGAAGCTTTCTTT.

The chain has TRBV6-1 and TRBJ2-5; D uncertain. Germline CDR1 MNHNS, CDR2 SASEGT. This CDR3 region has 12 residues. Deletions cut 4 bases from V and 4 bases from J, with 7 bases between. The CDR3 DNA sequence: TGTGCCAGCAGTGGTAGGCCAGAGACCCAGTACTTC. Protein sequence: CASSGRPETQYF.

This chain connects TRBV9 to TRBJ2-3; the D gene is possibly TRBD2 (5 bases). Germline CDR1 is SGDLS and CDR2 is YYNGEE. CDR3 size: 13 residues. Trimming took off 3 bases at V and 4 bases at J, with 9 bases between the two ends. Written as DNA, the CDR3 is TGTGCCAGCAGCGGGTGGGGAGCAGATACGCAGTATTTT. It is translated as CASSGWGADTQYF.

V is TRBV20-1 and J is TRBJ1-1; no clear D gene. Trimming removed 8 bases from V and 4 bases from J, with 11 bases in between. This CDR3 is 11 amino acids long. Germline values: CDR1 DFQATT, CDR2 SNEGSKA (reference sequence). CDR3 amino acids: CSSLVSTEAFF. The CDR3 DNA follows: TGCAGTTCCTTGGTAAGCACTGAAGCTTTCTTT.

The chain carries TRBV7-2 and TRBJ1-2; D remains ambiguous. Trimming removed 3 bases at V and 6 bases at J, with 8 bases between. Looked up from germline, CDR1 is SGHTA and CDR2 is FQGNSA. The CDR3 consists of 12 residues. In nucleotides, the CDR3 is TGTGCCAGCAGCTTCCGGCGGGATGGCTACACCTTC. This gives the protein CASSFRRDGYTF.

This clone was seen just once. This sequence joins TRBV6-6 and TRBJ2-2, with D possibly matching TRBD1 (6 bases). The germline V and J ends were trimmed by 5 bases and 2 bases, with 12 bases remaining between them. The CDR3 sequence is 15 residues long. Germline V gives CDR1 MNHNY, CDR2 SVGAGI (reference sequence). In DNA, the CDR3 is TGTGCCAGCAGTGGGACAACTGTAAACACCGGGGAGCTGTTTTTT. Translation: CASSGTTVNTGELFF.

This clone was detected only a few times. The CDR3 bases are TGTGCCATCAGGAGGCCACTCTCCTACGAGCAGTACTTC. It is translated as CAIRRPLSYEQYF. This chain links TRBV10-3 with TRBJ2-7; no firm D call. V was clipped by 6 bases and J by 0 bases, with 9 bases between them. CDR1 ENHRY and CDR2 SYGVKD come from the germline V gene. There are 13 residues in the CDR3.

The chain carries TRBV10-3 and TRBJ1-2; maybe TRBD1 (5 bases). Trimming took 3 bases from V and 3 from J, leaving 20 bases between them. The CDR3 runs 17 residues. Germline assignment: CDR1 ENHRY and CDR2 SYGVKD. The CDR3 loop is CAISDMNLGGADYGYTF. In nucleotides, the CDR3 is TGTGCCATCAGTGACATGAACCTGGGTGGGGCTGACTATGGCTACACCTTC.

The gene calls are TRBV7-2 and TRBJ1-1; D call uncertain. Between the trimmed V and J ends, which lost 0 bases and 0 bases, there was a span of 5 bases. The CDR3 sequence is 14 residues long. Germline V gives CDR1 SGHTA, CDR2 FQGNSA. The CDR3 sequence: CASSLAGLNTEAFF. The CDR3 DNA is TGTGCCAGCAGCTTAGCCGGACTGAACACTGAAGCTTTCTTT.

CDR3 residues: CASSQDRPTNTGELFF. Written as DNA, the CDR3 is TGCGCCAGCAGCCAAGATCGACCAACGAACACCGGGGAGCTGTTTTTT. V is TRBV4-1 and J is TRBJ2-2, with D unresolved. The germline CDR1 and CDR2 sequences are MGHRA and YSYEKL. This CDR3 contains 16 residues. V was clipped by 0 bases and J by 0 bases, with 8 bases between them.

This clone was counted only a few times. This chain connects TRBV30 to TRBJ2-6, with a weak D call TRBD2 (5 bases). Germline V gene data show CDR1 as GTSNPN and CDR2 as SVGIG (reference sequence). The CDR3 consists of 14 residues. Deletions cut 3 bases from V and 4 bases from J, with 10 bases between. CDR3 sequence (DNA): TGTGCCTGGAGCGGAGGTACCGGGGCCAACGTCCTGACTTTC. Translated: CAWSGGTGANVLTF.

This chain links TRBV27 with TRBJ1-6; D is undetermined. The V end was cut by 6 bases, the J end by 8 bases, with 17 bases between. This CDR3 contains 15 residues. The germline V gene has CDR1 MNHEY and CDR2 SMNVEV (reference sequence). In DNA form, the CDR3 reads TGTGCCAGCAGGTGGGCGGGATCCCTTTATTCACCCCTCCACTTT. Protein: CASRWAGSLYSPLHF.

The chain links TRBV10-2 to TRBJ2-7, with 7 bases identical to TRBD1. V lost 7 bases, J lost 0 bases, and 6 bases stayed unmatched. The CDR3 covers 14 residues. Germline loops: CDR1 WSHSY, CDR2 SAAADI. The CDR3, as DNA: TGCGCCAGCACTCGACAGGGCTCCTCCTACGAGCAGTACTTC. Translation: CASTRQGSSYEQYF.

This chain joins TRBV7-2 and TRBJ1-1, with TRBD1 as a possible D gene (5 bases). Trimming took 1 base from V and 4 from J, leaving 7 bases between them. This CDR3 region has 13 residues. Per the germline V gene, CDR1 is SGHTA and CDR2 is FQGNSA. The CDR3 reads CASSLGGFTEAFF. The CDR3 DNA reads TGTGCCAGCAGCTTAGGGGGGTTCACTGAAGCTTTCTTT.

Here the CDR3 reads CAISESGNWQETQYF. In nucleotides, the CDR3 is TGTGCCATCAGTGAGTCAGGGAATTGGCAAGAGACCCAGTACTTC. The chain uses TRBV10-3 and TRBJ2-5; D ambiguous. The germline CDR1 and CDR2 sequences are ENHRY and SYGVKD. CDR3 length: 15 amino acids. V gave up 0 bases and J gave up 2 bases, with 10 bases separating them.

Notes on this clone: Other DNA sequences within the sample encode an identical CDR3. The CDR3 loop is CASSPRQGTYEQYF. In nucleotides, the CDR3 is TGTGCCAGCTCACCAAGGCAGGGAACCTACGAGCAGTACTTC. J is TRBJ2-7 and V is TRBV18, with D possibly being TRBD1 (5 bases). V shed 2 bases and J shed 2 bases, with 10 bases lying between them. Germline CDR1 reads KGHSH; CDR2 reads LQKENI. The CDR3 extends over 14 amino acids.

The rearrangement uses TRBV6-6 and TRBJ1-6, with a tentative D call TRBD1 (5 bases). Germline V gives CDR1 MNHNY, CDR2 SVGAGI (reference sequence). Trimming took 8 bases from V and 10 from J, leaving 15 bases between them. This CDR3 comprises 13 residues. The CDR3 region has the DNA TGTGCCAGCGTGGAGGGGAGGGACTCACCCCTCCACTTT. Protein sequence: CASVEGRDSPLHF.

V and J are TRBV14 and TRBJ2-1; 11 bases align to TRBD1. Looked up from germline, CDR1 is SGHDN and CDR2 is FVKESK. V lost 4 bases, J lost 4 bases, and 3 bases stayed unmatched. This CDR3 has 15 residues. The CDR3 nucleotides read TGTGCCAGCAGCCGGACAGGGGGCTATTACAATGAGCAGTTCTTC. Translating gives CASSRTGGYYNEQFF.

This clone was recorded a few times. This rearrangement joins TRBV10-3 to TRBJ2-2, with D possibly being TRBD1 (6 bases). The CDR3 contains 13 residues. Trimming took off 4 bases at V and 7 bases at J, with 10 bases between the two ends. Germline CDR1 ENHRY, CDR2 SYGVKD. Written as DNA, the CDR3 is TGTGCCATCAGTGCAGGGGCCGGCGGGGAGCTGTTTTTT. As protein: CAISAGAGGELFF.

This clone appeared a few times. The chain carries TRBV5-4 and TRBJ2-1; TRBD2 matches at 10 bases. V lost 4 bases and J lost 9; bases outside the gene matches: 10. Germline values: CDR1 SGHNT, CDR2 YYREEE (reference sequence). The CDR3 spans 15 residues. The chain's CDR3 is CASSRGTSEGGEQFF. CDR3 DNA: TGTGCCAGCAGCCGGGGGACTAGCGAGGGAGGTGAGCAGTTCTTC.

The rearrangement joins TRBV7-2 to TRBJ2-6, with 7 bases matching TRBD1. J was trimmed by 0 bases and V by 6 bases; bases with no gene match: 5. The CDR3 totals 16 residues. Germline CDR1 is SGHTA and CDR2 is FQGNSA. CDR3 sequence reads: CASRTTGSSGANVLTF. The CDR3 nucleotides read TGTGCCAGCAGGACGACAGGGAGCTCTGGGGCCAACGTCCTGACTTTC.

This clone has a handful of counts. The CDR3 protein is CASSVGQGAEPLHF. Written as DNA, the CDR3 is TGTGCCAGCAGCGTAGGACAGGGGGCGGAACCCCTCCACTTT. The J gene is TRBJ1-6, the V gene TRBV9; the match to TRBD1 covers 10 bases. Germline V gene data show CDR1 as SGDLS and CDR2 as YYNGEE. J lost 12 bases, V lost 0 bases, and 3 bases had no gene match. The CDR3 length is 14 residues.

V usage is TRBV11-3 and J usage is TRBJ1-2; D is perhaps TRBD1 (6 bases). Germline CDR1 is SGHNT and CDR2 is YENEEA. V was shortened by 4 bases and J by 10 bases, with 16 bases between the two germline ends. The length of the CDR3 is 13 residues. The CDR3 bases are TGTGCCAGCAGCTCAAACGGACAGTCAGACTACACCTTC. This encodes CASSSNGQSDYTF.

The CDR3: CAISESGQGNNSPLHF. The CDR3 DNA follows: TGTGCCATCAGTGAGTCAGGACAGGGAAATAATTCACCCCTCCACTTT. The genes are TRBV10-3 and TRBJ1-6; 8 bases line up with TRBD1. The length of the CDR3 is 16 residues. Germline values: CDR1 ENHRY, CDR2 SYGVKD. The ends lost 0 bases at V and 5 bases at J; junction bases unmatched: 3.

This clone was counted between two and nine times. The chain is built from TRBV28 and TRBJ2-1; 8 bases are shared with TRBD1. Germline trimming cut 6 bases from V and 8 bases from J; bases unmatched to any gene: 15. Per germline, CDR1 MDHEN and CDR2 SYDVKM. The CDR3 extends over 16 amino acids. CDR3 protein: CASSPGTGSFRDEQFF. The CDR3 DNA is TGTGCCAGCAGCCCCGGGACAGGATCATTTCGGGATGAGCAGTTCTTC.

The chain recombines TRBV7-2 with TRBJ2-1, with D uncertain. Germline loops: CDR1 SGHTA, CDR2 FQGNSA. The CDR3 consists of 14 residues. Between the trimmed V and J ends, which lost 6 bases and 2 bases, there was a span of 11 bases. CDR3 DNA: TGTGCCAGCAGAGGTAGCAGCACCTACAATGAGCAGTTCTTC. Translating gives CASRGSSTYNEQFF. The complete variable domain, with remaining parts taken from reference TRBV7-2 and TRBJ2-1, reads GAGVSQSPSNKVTEKGKDVELRCDPISGHTALYWYRQSLGQGLEFLIYFQGNSAPDKSGLPSDRFSAERTGGSVSTLTIQRTQQEDSAVYLCASRGSSTYNEQFFGPGTRLTVL.

The chain links TRBV14 to TRBJ2-1; D is undetermined. The ends were cut back, 4 bases at V and 6 bases at J, with 16 bases in the middle. CDR3 length: 15 amino acids. Per germline, CDR1 SGHDN and CDR2 FVKESK. The CDR3 loop is CASSPDPFWGNEQFF. The CDR3 DNA follows: TGTGCCAGCAGCCCGGACCCGTTTTGGGGCAATGAGCAGTTCTTC.

This chain joins TRBV28 and TRBJ2-4; 9 bases match TRBD1. Germline V gene lookup returns CDR1 MDHEN and CDR2 SYDVKM. V shed 6 bases, J shed 1 base, and the junction held 4 bases outside the gene matches. The CDR3 has 15 amino acids. The CDR3 protein is CASRGTGTAKNIQYF. The CDR3 nucleotides are TGTGCCAGCAGAGGGACAGGGACGGCCAAAAACATTCAGTACTTC.

CDR3 amino acids: CASSGGLGPHYNEQFF. The CDR3 region has the DNA TGTGCCAGCAGCGGAGGACTGGGACCCCACTACAATGAGCAGTTCTTC. The J gene is TRBJ2-1, the V gene TRBV9; D may correspond to TRBD1 or TRBD2 (5 bases each). Per the germline V gene, CDR1 is SGDLS and CDR2 is YYNGEE. This CDR3 has 16 amino acids. V was clipped by 3 bases and J by 3 bases, with 16 bases between them.

This chain connects TRBV18 to TRBJ1-2; weak D call: TRBD1 (6 bases). The CDR3 runs to 14 residues. Per the germline V gene, CDR1 is KGHSH and CDR2 is LQKENI. V lost 4 bases, J lost 3 bases, and 12 bases lay in between. CDR3 loop: CASSLRGEYYGYTF. In DNA form, the CDR3 reads TGTGCCAGCTCACTGAGGGGGGAGTACTATGGCTACACCTTC.